Only one count was recorded for the clone carrying this TCR beta chain. Repertoires were generated with immunoSEQ multiplex PCR, while TCRdb's copy carries only in-frame clones and drops some. The table has about 53,000 clones, 85% to 90% seen once. CDR1 and CDR2 (germline): MDHEN, SYDVKM. V was pared by 5 bases and J by 5 bases, with 5 bases of the junction left unmatched. CDR3 length: 14 residues. The sample originates from a study of technical replicates of blood from a few donors. The V gene is TRBV28, the J gene TRBJ1-5; 8 nucleotides align to TRBD1. The sample consisted of PBMCs. This clonotype was obtained from a human donor in good health. Some clones in this sample may be carry-over from other donors' samples. CDR3 loop: CASSAQGEDQPQHF. Here the CDR3 DNA reads TGTGCCAGCAGTGCACAGGGGGAGGATCAGCCCCAGCATTTT.